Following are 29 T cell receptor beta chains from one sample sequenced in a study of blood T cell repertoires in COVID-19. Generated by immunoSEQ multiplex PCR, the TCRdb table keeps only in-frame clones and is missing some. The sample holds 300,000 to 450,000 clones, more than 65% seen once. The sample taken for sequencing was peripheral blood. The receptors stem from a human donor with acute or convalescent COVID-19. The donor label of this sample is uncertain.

The chain's CDR3 is CASSLRELRETQYF. The CDR3 nucleotides are TGTGCCAGCAGCTTAAGGGAGCTACGAGAGACCCAGTACTTC. The V gene is TRBV7-9, the J gene TRBJ2-5; possible D gene TRBD2, 5 bases. CDR1 is SEHNR, CDR2 FQNEAQ, per germline (reference sequence). The V end was cut by 2 bases, the J end by 4 bases, with 11 bases between. CDR3 length equals 14 residues.

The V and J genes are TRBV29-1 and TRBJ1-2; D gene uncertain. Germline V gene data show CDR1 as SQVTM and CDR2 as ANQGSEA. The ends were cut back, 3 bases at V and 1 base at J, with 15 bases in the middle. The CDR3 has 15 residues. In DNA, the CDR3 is TGCAGCGTTGACGCCACGGCCGGGATTAACTATGGCTACACCTTC. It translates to CSVDATAGINYGYTF.

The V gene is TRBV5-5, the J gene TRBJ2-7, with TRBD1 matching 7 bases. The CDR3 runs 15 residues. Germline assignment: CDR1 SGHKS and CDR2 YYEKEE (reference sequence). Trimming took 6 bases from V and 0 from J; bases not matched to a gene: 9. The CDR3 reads CASNIDRVSSYEQYF. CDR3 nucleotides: TGTGCCAGCAACATCGACAGGGTAAGCTCCTACGAGCAGTACTTC. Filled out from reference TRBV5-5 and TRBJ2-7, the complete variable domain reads DAGVTQSPTHLIKTRGQQVTLRCSPISGHKSVSWYQQVLGQGPQFIFQYYEKEERGRGNFPDRFSARQFPNYSSELNVNALLLGDSALYLCASNIDRVSSYEQYFGPGTRLTVT.

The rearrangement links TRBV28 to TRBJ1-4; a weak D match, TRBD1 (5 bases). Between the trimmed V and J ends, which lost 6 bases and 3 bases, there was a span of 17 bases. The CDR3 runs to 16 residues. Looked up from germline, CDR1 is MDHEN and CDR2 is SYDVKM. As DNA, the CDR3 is TGTGCCAGCAGCCTGAGGGTGGGAGGGGCTAATGAAAAACTGTTTTTT. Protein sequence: CASSLRVGGANEKLFF.

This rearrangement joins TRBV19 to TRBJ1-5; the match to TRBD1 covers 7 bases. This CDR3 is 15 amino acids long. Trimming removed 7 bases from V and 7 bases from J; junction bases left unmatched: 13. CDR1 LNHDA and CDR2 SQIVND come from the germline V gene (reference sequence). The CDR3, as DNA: TGTGCCAGTACCCGGGACAGCCTTCCTCAGCAGCCCCAGCATTTT. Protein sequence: CASTRDSLPQQPQHF.

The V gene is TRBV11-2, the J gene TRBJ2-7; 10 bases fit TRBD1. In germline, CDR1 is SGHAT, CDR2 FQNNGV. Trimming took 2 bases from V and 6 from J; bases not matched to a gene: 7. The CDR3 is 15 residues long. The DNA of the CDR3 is TGTGCCAGCAGCTTACCTGACCGGGACAGGGGCGAGCAGTACTTC. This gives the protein CASSLPDRDRGEQYF.

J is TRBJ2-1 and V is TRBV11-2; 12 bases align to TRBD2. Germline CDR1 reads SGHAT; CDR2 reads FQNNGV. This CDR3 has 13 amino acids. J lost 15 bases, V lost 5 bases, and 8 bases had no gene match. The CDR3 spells CASSQLAGGPLFF. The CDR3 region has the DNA TGTGCCAGCAGCCAGCTAGCGGGAGGGCCCTTGTTCTTC.

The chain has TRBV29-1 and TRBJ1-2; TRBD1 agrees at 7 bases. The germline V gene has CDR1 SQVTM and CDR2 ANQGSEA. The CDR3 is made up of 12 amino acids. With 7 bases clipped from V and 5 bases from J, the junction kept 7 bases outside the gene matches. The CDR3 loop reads CSGGQTLYGYTF. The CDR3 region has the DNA TGCAGCGGGGGACAGACACTTTATGGCTACACCTTC.

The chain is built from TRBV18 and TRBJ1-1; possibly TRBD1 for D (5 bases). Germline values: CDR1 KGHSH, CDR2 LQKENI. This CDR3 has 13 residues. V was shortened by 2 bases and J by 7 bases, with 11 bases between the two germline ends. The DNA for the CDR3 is TGTGCCAGCTCACCAACCTGGGGCAGTGAAGCTTTCTTT. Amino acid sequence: CASSPTWGSEAFF. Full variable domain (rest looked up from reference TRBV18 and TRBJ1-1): NAGVMQNPRHLVRRRGQEARLRCSPMKGHSHVYWYRQLPEEGLKFMVYLQKENIIDESGMPKERFSAEFPKEGPSILRIQQVVRGDSAAYFCASSPTWGSEAFFGQGTRLTVV.

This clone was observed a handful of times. DNA for the CDR3: TGTGCCAGCAGCTCACGCCCCCCCGGGACTAGCGGCTCTAATGAGCAGTTCTTC. Translation: CASSSRPPGTSGSNEQFF. The rearrangement joins TRBV7-6 to TRBJ2-1, with 11 bases aligning to TRBD2. CDR3 length: 18 residues. CDR1 and CDR2 from the germline V gene are SGHVS and FNYEAQ. Germline trimming cut 4 bases from V and 7 bases from J; bases unmatched to any gene: 15.

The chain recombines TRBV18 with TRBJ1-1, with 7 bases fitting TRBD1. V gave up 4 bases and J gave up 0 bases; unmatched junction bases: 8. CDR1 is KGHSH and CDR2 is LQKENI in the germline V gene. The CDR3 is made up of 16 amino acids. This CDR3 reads CASSQGQSRLNTEAFF. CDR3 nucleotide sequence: TGTGCCAGCTCACAGGGACAGTCCAGACTGAACACTGAAGCTTTCTTT. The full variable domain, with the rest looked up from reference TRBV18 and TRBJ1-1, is NAGVMQNPRHLVRRRGQEARLRCSPMKGHSHVYWYRQLPEEGLKFMVYLQKENIIDESGMPKERFSAEFPKEGPSILRIQQVVRGDSAAYFCASSQGQSRLNTEAFFGQGTRLTVV.

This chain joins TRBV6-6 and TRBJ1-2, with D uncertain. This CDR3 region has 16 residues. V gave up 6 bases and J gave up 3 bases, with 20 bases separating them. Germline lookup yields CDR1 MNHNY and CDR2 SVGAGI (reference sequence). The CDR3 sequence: CASSLTRERHYYGYTF. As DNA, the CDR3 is TGTGCCAGCAGCCTTACCCGGGAACGACATTACTATGGCTACACCTTC.

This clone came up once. The CDR3 bases are TGTGCCAGCATCGCCTGGGCAGGGGCCCACGAGCAGTACTTC. Translated: CASIAWAGAHEQYF. The rearrangement joins TRBV2 to TRBJ2-7; D might be TRBD1 (6 bases). Per the germline V gene, CDR1 is SNHLY and CDR2 is FYNNEI. With 7 bases removed from V and 5 bases from J, the gap between germline ends came to 18 bases. The CDR3 has 14 residues.

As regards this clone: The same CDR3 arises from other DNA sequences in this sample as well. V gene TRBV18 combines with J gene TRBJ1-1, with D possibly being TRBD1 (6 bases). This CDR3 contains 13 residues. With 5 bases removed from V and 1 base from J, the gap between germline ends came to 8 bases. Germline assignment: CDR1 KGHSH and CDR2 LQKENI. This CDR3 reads CASSTGQNTEAFF. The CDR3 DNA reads TGTGCCAGCTCAACGGGACAGAACACTGAAGCTTTCTTT.

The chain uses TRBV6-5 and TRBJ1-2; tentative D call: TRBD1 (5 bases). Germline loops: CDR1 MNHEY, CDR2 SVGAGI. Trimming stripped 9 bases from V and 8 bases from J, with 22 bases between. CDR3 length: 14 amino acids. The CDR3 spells CASNTDLTAYGYTF. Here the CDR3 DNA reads TGTGCCAGTAACACCGACCTGACAGCTTACGGCTACACCTTC.

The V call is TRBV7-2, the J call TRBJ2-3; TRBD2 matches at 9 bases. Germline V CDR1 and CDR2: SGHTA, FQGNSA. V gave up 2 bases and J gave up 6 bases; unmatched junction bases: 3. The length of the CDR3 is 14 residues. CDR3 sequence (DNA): TGTGCCAGCAGCTTACTAGCGGGGTACGATACGCAGTATTTT. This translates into CASSLLAGYDTQYF.

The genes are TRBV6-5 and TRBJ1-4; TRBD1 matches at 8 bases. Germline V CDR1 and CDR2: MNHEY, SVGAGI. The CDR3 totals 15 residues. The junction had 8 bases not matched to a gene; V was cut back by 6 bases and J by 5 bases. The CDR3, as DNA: TGTGCCAGCAGGGACAGGGATTGGATCAATGAAAAACTGTTTTTT. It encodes CASRDRDWINEKLFF.

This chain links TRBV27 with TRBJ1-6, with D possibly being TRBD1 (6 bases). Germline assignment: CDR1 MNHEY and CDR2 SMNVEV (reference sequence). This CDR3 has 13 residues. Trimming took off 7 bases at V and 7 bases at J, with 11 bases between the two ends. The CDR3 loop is CASKRTDNSPLHF. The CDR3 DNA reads TGTGCCAGCAAGCGGACAGACAATTCACCCCTCCACTTT.

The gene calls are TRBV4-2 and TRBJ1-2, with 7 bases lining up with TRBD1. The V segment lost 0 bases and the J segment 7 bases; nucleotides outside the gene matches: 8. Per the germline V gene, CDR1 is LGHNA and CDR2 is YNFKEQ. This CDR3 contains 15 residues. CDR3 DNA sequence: TGTGCCAGCAGCCAAGAGGAGGGCAGGGGGGCTGGCTACACCTTC. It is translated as CASSQEEGRGAGYTF.

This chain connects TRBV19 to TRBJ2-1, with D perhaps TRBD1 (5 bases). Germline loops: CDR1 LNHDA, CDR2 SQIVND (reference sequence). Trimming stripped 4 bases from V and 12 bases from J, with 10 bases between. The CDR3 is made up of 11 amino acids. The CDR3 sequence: CASSNGRGQFF. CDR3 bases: TGTGCCAGTAGTAACGGAAGGGGGCAGTTCTTC.

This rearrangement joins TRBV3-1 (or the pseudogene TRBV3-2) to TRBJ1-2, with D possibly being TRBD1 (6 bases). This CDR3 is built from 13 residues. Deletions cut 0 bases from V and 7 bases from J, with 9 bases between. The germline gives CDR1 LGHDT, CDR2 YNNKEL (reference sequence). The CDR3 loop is CASSQEGAGGYTF. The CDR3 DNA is TGTGCCAGCAGCCAAGAGGGGGCGGGTGGCTACACCTTC.

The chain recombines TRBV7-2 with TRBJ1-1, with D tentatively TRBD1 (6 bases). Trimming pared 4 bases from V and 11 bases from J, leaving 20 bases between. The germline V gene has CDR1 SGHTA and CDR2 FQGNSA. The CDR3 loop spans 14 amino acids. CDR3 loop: CASSSANRVSVAFF. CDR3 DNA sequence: TGTGCCAGCAGCTCCGCTAACAGGGTCTCAGTGGCTTTCTTT.

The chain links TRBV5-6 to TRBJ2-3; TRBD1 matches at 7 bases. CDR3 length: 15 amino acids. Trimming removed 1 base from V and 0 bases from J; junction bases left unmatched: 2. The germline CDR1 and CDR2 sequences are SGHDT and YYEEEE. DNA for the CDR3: TGTGCCAGCAGCTTGTTCAGGGGGAGCACAGATACGCAGTATTTT. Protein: CASSLFRGSTDTQYF.

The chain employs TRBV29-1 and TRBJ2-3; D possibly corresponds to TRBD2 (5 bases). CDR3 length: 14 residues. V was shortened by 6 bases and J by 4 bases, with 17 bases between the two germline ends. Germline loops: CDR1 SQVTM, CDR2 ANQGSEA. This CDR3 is CSVRAYGRADTQYF. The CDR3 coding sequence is TGCAGCGTCCGGGCCTACGGGCGGGCAGATACGCAGTATTTT.

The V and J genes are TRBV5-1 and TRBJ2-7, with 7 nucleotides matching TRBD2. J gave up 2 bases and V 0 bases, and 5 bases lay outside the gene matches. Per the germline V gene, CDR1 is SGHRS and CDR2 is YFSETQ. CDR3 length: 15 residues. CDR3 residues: CASSLEGLITYEQYF. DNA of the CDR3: TGCGCCAGCAGCTTGGAGGGACTAATCACCTACGAGCAGTACTTC.

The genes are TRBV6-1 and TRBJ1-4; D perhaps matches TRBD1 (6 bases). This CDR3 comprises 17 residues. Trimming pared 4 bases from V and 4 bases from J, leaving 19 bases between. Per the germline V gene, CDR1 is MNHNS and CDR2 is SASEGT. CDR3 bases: TGTGCCAGCAGTGGACCGACAGGCGCCCTTCATAATGAAAAACTGTTTTTT. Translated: CASSGPTGALHNEKLFF.

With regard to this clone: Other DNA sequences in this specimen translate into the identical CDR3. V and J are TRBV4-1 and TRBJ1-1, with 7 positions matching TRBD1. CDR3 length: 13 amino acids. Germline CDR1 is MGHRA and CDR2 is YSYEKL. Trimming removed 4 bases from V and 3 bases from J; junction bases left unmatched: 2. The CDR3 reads CASSPTGYTEAFF. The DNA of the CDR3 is TGCGCCAGCAGCCCGACAGGGTACACTGAAGCTTTCTTT.

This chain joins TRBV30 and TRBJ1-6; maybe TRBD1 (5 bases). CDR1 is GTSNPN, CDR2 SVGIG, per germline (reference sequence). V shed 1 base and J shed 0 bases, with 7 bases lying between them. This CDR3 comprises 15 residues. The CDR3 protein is CAWSGQSSYNSPLHF. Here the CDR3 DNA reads TGTGCCTGGAGTGGACAGAGCTCCTATAATTCACCCCTCCACTTT.

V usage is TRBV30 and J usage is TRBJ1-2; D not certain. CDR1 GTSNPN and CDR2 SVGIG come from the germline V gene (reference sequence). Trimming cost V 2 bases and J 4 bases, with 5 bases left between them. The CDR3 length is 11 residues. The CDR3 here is CAWSSLYGYTF. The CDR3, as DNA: TGTGCCTGGAGTAGCCTCTATGGCTACACCTTC.